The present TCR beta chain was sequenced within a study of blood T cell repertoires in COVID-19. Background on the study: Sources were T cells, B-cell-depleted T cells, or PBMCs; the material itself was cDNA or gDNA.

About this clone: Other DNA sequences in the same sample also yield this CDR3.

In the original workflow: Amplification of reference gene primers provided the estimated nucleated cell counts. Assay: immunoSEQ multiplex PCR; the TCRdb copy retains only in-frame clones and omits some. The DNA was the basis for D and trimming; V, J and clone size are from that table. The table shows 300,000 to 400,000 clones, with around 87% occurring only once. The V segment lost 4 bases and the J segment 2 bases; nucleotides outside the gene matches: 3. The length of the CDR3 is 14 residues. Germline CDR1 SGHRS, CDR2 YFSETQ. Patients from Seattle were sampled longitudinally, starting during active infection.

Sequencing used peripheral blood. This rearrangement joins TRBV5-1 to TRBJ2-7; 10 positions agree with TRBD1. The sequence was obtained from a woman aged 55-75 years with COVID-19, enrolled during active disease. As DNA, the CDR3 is TGCGCCAGCAGCACCGGGACAGGGGCCTACGAGCAGTACTTC. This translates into CASSTGTGAYEQYF.